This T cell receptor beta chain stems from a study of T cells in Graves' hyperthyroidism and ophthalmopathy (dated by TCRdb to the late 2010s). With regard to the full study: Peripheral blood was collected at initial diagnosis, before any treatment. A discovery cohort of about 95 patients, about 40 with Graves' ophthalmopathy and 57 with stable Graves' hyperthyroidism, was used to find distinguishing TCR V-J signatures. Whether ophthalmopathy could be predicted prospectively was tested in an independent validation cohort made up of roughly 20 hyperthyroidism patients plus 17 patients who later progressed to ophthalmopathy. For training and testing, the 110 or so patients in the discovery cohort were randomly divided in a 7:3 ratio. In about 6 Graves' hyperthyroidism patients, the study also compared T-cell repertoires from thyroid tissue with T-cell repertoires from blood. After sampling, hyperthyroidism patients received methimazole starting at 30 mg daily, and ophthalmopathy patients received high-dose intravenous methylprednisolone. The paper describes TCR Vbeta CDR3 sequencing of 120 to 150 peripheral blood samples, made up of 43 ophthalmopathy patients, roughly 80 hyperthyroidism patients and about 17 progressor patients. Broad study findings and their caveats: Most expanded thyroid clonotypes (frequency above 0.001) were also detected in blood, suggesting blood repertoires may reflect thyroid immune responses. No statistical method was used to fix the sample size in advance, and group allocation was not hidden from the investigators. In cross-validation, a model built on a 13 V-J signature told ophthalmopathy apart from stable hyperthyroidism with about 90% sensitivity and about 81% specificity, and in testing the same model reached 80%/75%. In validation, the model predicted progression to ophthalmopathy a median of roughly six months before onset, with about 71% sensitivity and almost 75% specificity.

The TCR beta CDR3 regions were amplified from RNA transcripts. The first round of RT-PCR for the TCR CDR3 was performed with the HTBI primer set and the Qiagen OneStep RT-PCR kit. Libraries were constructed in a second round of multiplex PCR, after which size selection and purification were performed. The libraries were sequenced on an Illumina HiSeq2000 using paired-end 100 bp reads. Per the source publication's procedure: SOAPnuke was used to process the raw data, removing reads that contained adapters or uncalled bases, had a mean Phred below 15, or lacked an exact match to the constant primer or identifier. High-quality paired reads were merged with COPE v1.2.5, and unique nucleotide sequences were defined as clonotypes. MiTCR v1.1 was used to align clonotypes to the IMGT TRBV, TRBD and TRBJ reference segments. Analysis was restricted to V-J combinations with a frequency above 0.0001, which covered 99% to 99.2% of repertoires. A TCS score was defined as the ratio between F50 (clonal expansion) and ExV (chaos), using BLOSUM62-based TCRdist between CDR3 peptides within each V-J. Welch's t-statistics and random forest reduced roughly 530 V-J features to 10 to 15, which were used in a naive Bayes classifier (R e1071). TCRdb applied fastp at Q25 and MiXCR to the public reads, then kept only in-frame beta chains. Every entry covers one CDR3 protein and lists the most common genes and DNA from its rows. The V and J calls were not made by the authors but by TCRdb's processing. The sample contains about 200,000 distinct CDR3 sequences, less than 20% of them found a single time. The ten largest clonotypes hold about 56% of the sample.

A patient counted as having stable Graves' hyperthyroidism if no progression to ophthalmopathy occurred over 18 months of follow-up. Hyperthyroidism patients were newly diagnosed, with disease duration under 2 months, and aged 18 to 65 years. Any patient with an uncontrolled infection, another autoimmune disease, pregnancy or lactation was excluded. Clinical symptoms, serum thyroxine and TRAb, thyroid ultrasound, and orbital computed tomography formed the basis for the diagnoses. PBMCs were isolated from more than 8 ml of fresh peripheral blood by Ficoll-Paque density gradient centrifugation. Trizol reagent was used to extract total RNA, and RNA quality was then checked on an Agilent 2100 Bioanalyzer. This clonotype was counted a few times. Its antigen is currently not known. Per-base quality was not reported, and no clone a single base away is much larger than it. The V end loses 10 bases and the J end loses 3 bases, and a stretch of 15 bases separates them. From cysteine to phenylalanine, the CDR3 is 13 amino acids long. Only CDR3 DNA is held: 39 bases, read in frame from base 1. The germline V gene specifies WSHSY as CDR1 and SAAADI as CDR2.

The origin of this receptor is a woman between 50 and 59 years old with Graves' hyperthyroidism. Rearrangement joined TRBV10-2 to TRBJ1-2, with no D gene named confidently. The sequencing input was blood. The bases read TGCGCCATCCCACCCGGGCCTTACTATGGCTACACCTTC. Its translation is CAIPPGPYYGYTF.